A selection of T cell receptor beta chains follows, all from one sample in a study of cytomegalovirus exposure and HLA in healthy donors. Assay: immunoSEQ multiplex PCR; the TCRdb copy retains only in-frame clones and omits some. Among about 47,000 clones, roughly 76% were seen once, and the ten largest hold roughly 6.3%. The sample was PBMCs. The receptors were sampled from a man between 25 and 39 years old in good health and CMV-seronegative. CDR3s include the opening cysteine and the closing phenylalanine or tryptophan. Fields, in order: V gene, J gene, CDR3 protein.

TRBV15,TRBJ2-5,CATSRGGDGRETQYF
TRBV2,TRBJ1-5,CASSPREIGNQPQHF
TRBV25-1,TRBJ2-7,CASSFLYEQYF
TRBV11-2,TRBJ1-2,CASSIHLYGYTF
TRBV29-1,TRBJ2-7,CSAGLGQYEQYF
TRBV5-1,TRBJ2-7,CASSRDRGEQYF
TRBV6-1,TRBJ2-5,CASSEDGRWETQYF
TRBV2,TRBJ1-1,CASSEGQMGNTEAFF
TRBV18,TRBJ1-2,CASSPELGTSNYGYTF
TRBV14,TRBJ2-1,CASSSGQGWFGTNEQFF
TRBV6-1,TRBJ2-2,CASWEGQGYTGELFF
TRBV19,TRBJ2-7,CASSMFPGTGGEQYF
TRBV2,TRBJ1-5,CASSNPGNQPQHF
TRBV9,TRBJ2-2,CASSVGNSNTGELFF
TRBV7-8,TRBJ2-3,CASIGGAEATSSTDTQYF
TRBV19,TRBJ1-1,CASSLLTGVNTEAFF
TRBV15,TRBJ1-2,CATSMYRVGNYGYTF
TRBV5-1,TRBJ2-6,CASSLSDSASGANVLTF
TRBV7-6,TRBJ2-1,CASSFPRDGSSYNEQFF
TRBV30,TRBJ2-7,CAWSGGLPYEQYF
TRBV5-1,TRBJ2-2,CASSLIGLAGNTGELFF
TRBV15,TRBJ2-1,CATSRDLPSLDEQFF
TRBV19,TRBJ2-3,CASSAWTSGIGDTQYF
TRBV10-3,TRBJ2-7,CAISEPLPQGREQYF
TRBV2,TRBJ1-4,CASSDGGATNEKLFF
TRBV19,TRBJ2-7,CASRASGSYEQYF
TRBV7-2,TRBJ2-5,CASSRRRTQETQYF
TRBV6-1,TRBJ1-2,CASRTVGQGLGYTF
TRBV2,TRBJ1-4,CASGDSLNEKLFF
TRBV2,TRBJ2-1,CASSGLGLLNEQFF
TRBV23-1,TRBJ2-1,CASSHNGTSGSEQFF
TRBV7-9,TRBJ1-1,CASSSIETVNTEAFF
TRBV4-1,TRBJ2-1,CASSHPPQGGNEQFF
TRBV18,TRBJ2-3,CASSPRQGLGTQYF
TRBV7-7,TRBJ2-5,CASSLGASGSQETQYF
TRBV30,TRBJ1-5,CAWSVSYWANQPQHF
TRBV2,TRBJ1-4,CASNLGQGFEKLFF
TRBV30,TRBJ2-3,CAWSVPGTGGDTQYF
TRBV5-6,.,CASSRQTRYEQYF
TRBV2,TRBJ2-5,CASSNGGDSGETQYF
TRBV19,TRBJ1-3,CASSLLEVRGNTIYF
TRBV7-9,TRBJ2-5,CASSSVAGKETQYF
TRBV10-2,TRBJ2-7,CASATVAGYEQYF
TRBV11-3,TRBJ2-3,CASSWRWRERTDTQYF
TRBV18,TRBJ1-2,CASSPWWTGDHGYTF
TRBV6-4,TRBJ2-3,CASSDSAGSTDTQYF
TRBV10-3,TRBJ2-7,CAIAPQGDSEQYF
TRBV27,TRBJ2-3,CASSAWGDRGLTDTQYF
TRBV18,TRBJ2-3,CASSLGQGGHSDTQYF
TRBV7-2,TRBJ2-7,CASSFYRSASGYEQYF
TRBV7-8,TRBJ1-1,CASSLAWGQGGTEAFF
TRBV27,TRBJ1-1,CASSPSTGHTNTEAFF
TRBV2,TRBJ2-5,CASTSGLAGITQYF
TRBV30,TRBJ1-5,CAWSGTRQGWQPQHF
TRBV4-1,TRBJ1-2,CASSQDPTGGGYTF
TRBV7-2,TRBJ2-7,CASRSGTGGYEQYF
TRBV19,TRBJ1-1,CAINGRGRSTEAFF
TRBV7-2,TRBJ2-1,CASSFTPTPRIAGYNEQFF